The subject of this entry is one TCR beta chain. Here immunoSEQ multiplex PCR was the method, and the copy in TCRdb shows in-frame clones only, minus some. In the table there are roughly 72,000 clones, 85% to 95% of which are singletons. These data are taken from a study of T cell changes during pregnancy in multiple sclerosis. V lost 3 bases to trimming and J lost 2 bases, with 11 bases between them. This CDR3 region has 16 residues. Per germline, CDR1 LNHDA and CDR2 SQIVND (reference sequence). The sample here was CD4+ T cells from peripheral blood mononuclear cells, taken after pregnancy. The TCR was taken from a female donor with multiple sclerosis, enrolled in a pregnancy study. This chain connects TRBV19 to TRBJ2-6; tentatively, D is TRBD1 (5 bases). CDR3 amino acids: CASSITGLTGANVLTF. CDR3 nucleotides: TGTGCCAGTAGTATTACAGGATTGACTGGGGCCAACGTCCTGACTTTC.